Listed here are 25 T cell receptor beta chains from one sample, sequenced in a study of cytomegalovirus exposure and HLA in healthy donors. The PCR employed 60 Vbeta primers together with 13 Jbeta primers. The data were produced by immunoSEQ multiplex PCR, yet TCRdb's version contains in-frame clones alone and is incomplete. The data contain roughly 86,000 clones, roughly 63% of them seen just once; the ten biggest clones take up roughly 21%. The sequenced sample consisted of PBMCs. These TCRs come from a woman aged 45-65 years in good health and CMV-seropositive.

This rearrangement joins TRBV4-3 to TRBJ2-1; 8 bases align to TRBD2. The CDR3 loop spans 16 amino acids. V was pared by 0 bases and J by 8 bases, with 9 bases of the junction left unmatched. Germline V lookup: CDR1 LGHNA, CDR2 YSLEER. The CDR3 here is CASSQEYGGGPDEQFF. The CDR3, as DNA: TGCGCCAGCAGCCAAGAATACGGCGGGGGGCCTGATGAGCAGTTCTTC.

The chain carries TRBV28 and TRBJ2-1; 14 positions match TRBD2. J lost 4 bases, V lost 2 bases, and 7 bases had no gene match. Germline V gene sequence: CDR1 MDHEN, CDR2 SYDVKM. This CDR3 has 18 residues. CDR3 residues: CASSLRGLAGAHYNEQFF. The CDR3 coding sequence is TGTGCCAGCAGTTTAAGGGGACTAGCGGGGGCCCATTACAATGAGCAGTTCTTC.

Here the CDR3 DNA reads TGTGCCACCAGCAGAGAAGGCCAGGGAAGCAATCAGCCCCAGCATTTT. Amino acid sequence: CATSREGQGSNQPQHF. This chain links TRBV15 with TRBJ1-5; a possible D gene is TRBD1 (5 bases). The CDR3 consists of 16 residues. Germline V lookup: CDR1 LNHNV, CDR2 YYDKDF (reference sequence). Trimming pared 0 bases from V and 1 base from J, leaving 10 bases between.

This sequence joins TRBV6-1 and TRBJ2-5, with D possibly being TRBD1 (5 bases). Trimming removed 1 base from V and 2 bases from J, with 14 bases in between. Germline CDR1 reads MNHNS; CDR2 reads SASEGT. This CDR3 has 16 amino acids. CDR3 bases: TGTGCCAGCAGTGAAGTGGGGCCATCCCATCAAGAGACCCAGTACTTC. As protein: CASSEVGPSHQETQYF.

The CDR3 is CATSSGSPPGTEAFF. The CDR3 DNA reads TGTGCCACCAGCAGTGGCAGTCCCCCGGGGACTGAAGCTTTCTTT. V usage is TRBV15 and J usage is TRBJ1-1; no clear D. V shed 3 bases and J shed 5 bases, with 16 bases lying between them. The CDR3 spans 15 residues. Germline-derived CDR1 and CDR2 are LNHNV and YYDKDF (reference sequence).

This chain joins TRBV2 and TRBJ2-5; TRBD2 might be the D (7 bases). CDR3 length: 14 amino acids. V was pared by 5 bases and J by 5 bases, with 15 bases between. Looked up from germline, CDR1 is SNHLY and CDR2 is FYNNEI. CDR3 DNA: TGTGCCAGCAGTTGGGGGGGGGCCGGGGAGACCCAGTACTTC. Translating gives CASSWGGAGETQYF.

The DNA of the CDR3 is TGTGCCACCAGCAGAGATCCCAGGGCGAAGAACACTGAAGCTTTCTTT. Translated: CATSRDPRAKNTEAFF. The chain is built from TRBV15 and TRBJ1-1; weak D call: TRBD1 (5 bases). The CDR3 sequence is 16 residues long. From germline, CDR1 is LNHNV and CDR2 YYDKDF (reference sequence). V gave up 0 bases and J gave up 1 base, with 12 bases separating them.

This clone was detected only a few times. This chain links TRBV5-1 with TRBJ1-1; 8 bases match TRBD1. Unmatched junction bases numbered 13, after V lost 3 bases and J lost 0 bases. The CDR3 is made up of 18 amino acids. Germline V lookup: CDR1 SGHRS, CDR2 YFSETQ. CDR3 in DNA: TGCGCCAGCAGCTCGTCACGTCCCGGGACAGGATTGAACACTGAAGCTTTCTTT. Its protein product is CASSSSRPGTGLNTEAFF.

J is TRBJ2-3 and V is TRBV6-1, with a weak D call TRBD2 (5 bases). CDR1 and CDR2 (germline): MNHNS, SASEGT. Trimming removed 9 bases at V and 5 bases at J, with 15 bases between. This CDR3 contains 13 residues. The CDR3 bases are TGTGCCAGTCTTTGGACTCCGGGAGATACGCAGTATTTT. The encoded protein is CASLWTPGDTQYF.

The gene calls are TRBV6-1 and TRBJ1-4; 8 nucleotides line up with TRBD1. Per the germline V gene, CDR1 is MNHNS and CDR2 is SASEGT. This CDR3 contains 15 residues. V shed 3 bases and J 5 bases; nucleotides not matched to a gene: 5. As DNA, the CDR3 is TGTGCCAGCAGTGACGGGACAGGAGGGAATGAAAAACTGTTTTTT. It specifies CASSDGTGGNEKLFF.

V and J are TRBV11-2 and TRBJ1-6; TRBD1 is a possible D gene (5 bases). The CDR3 spans 14 residues. V lost 3 bases to trimming and J lost 8 bases, with 11 bases between them. Germline-derived CDR1 and CDR2 are SGHAT and FQNNGV. The CDR3 protein is CASSFGGLDSPLHF. CDR3 nucleotides: TGTGCCAGCAGCTTTGGGGGGTTGGATTCACCCCTCCACTTT.

The V and J genes are TRBV7-9 and TRBJ2-7; 10 bases match TRBD1. Germline lookup yields CDR1 SEHNR and CDR2 FQNEAQ (reference sequence). The trim removed 5 bases at V and 0 bases at J, leaving 4 bases unmatched. The CDR3 runs 15 residues. CDR3 coding DNA: TGTGCCAGCAGCCGCGGACAGGGGGTCTCCTACGAGCAGTACTTC. Its translation is CASSRGQGVSYEQYF.

This clone was counted only a few times. The rearrangement uses TRBV10-3 and TRBJ1-1; D not resolved. Germline CDR1 reads ENHRY; CDR2 reads SYGVKD. The CDR3 has 14 residues. Trimming removed 2 bases at V and 1 base at J, with 8 bases between. CDR3 amino acids: CAISEPSQNTEAFF. The CDR3 bases are TGTGCCATCAGTGAGCCTAGCCAGAACACTGAAGCTTTCTTT.

This chain connects TRBV4-3 to TRBJ2-1, with 11 bases matching TRBD1. CDR3 size: 18 residues. V was pared by 0 bases and J by 7 bases, with 11 bases of the junction left unmatched. Germline V lookup: CDR1 LGHNA, CDR2 YSLEER. CDR3 bases: TGCGCCAGCAGCCAAGATCCGGACAGGGGGCTTGGGTTGAATGAGCAGTTCTTC. Its protein is CASSQDPDRGLGLNEQFF.

This clone has more than one count but fewer than ten. This chain joins TRBV5-1 and TRBJ2-3, with 12 bases fitting TRBD2. Germline V CDR1 and CDR2: SGHRS, YFSETQ. CDR3 length: 21 residues. With V trimmed by 0 bases and J by 0 bases, 14 bases remained unmatched. Written as DNA, the CDR3 is TGCGCCAGCAGCTTGGCCCGATCCGGGACTAGCGGGTTCCCTAGCACAGATACGCAGTATTTT. Translated, it gives CASSLARSGTSGFPSTDTQYF.

This chain links TRBV15 with TRBJ1-2; D perhaps matches TRBD1 (5 bases). V was trimmed by 5 bases and J by 8 bases, leaving 18 bases between them. The germline gives CDR1 LNHNV, CDR2 YYDKDF (reference sequence). This CDR3 is 14 amino acids long. The CDR3 sequence is CATSGSGTGGGYTF. The CDR3 nucleotides are TGTGCCACCAGCGGTTCCGGGACGGGGGGAGGCTACACCTTC.

The table lists this clone with a few counts. The chain is built from TRBV19 and TRBJ1-2; D is undetermined. This CDR3 has 14 residues. V shed 9 bases and J shed 6 bases, with 20 bases lying between them. The germline CDR1 and CDR2 sequences are LNHDA and SQIVND (reference sequence). The CDR3 nucleotides read TGTGCCAGCTCCTTTATCGCCGGGAACGATGGCTACACCTTC. This encodes CASSFIAGNDGYTF.

The chain joins TRBV10-2 to TRBJ1-6; no reliable D call. Germline CDR1 and CDR2: WSHSY and SAAADI. The CDR3 is made up of 14 amino acids. V was cut by 6 bases and J by 7 bases, with 13 bases left in between. The DNA of the CDR3 is TGCGCCAGCAGAAAGAGGGAAGAGAATTCACCCCTCCACTTT. As protein: CASRKREENSPLHF.

The chain uses TRBV4-1 and TRBJ2-1; no reliable D call. The CDR3 covers 15 residues. Germline assignment: CDR1 MGHRA and CDR2 YSYEKL. V lost 4 bases and J lost 0, with 10 bases in between. The CDR3 DNA reads as TGCGCCAGCAGCCTCTCAATGAGCTCCTACAATGAGCAGTTCTTC. Residues: CASSLSMSSYNEQFF.

The rearrangement links TRBV7-6 to TRBJ2-5; a weak D match, TRBD2 (5 bases). Germline CDR1 and CDR2: SGHVS and FNYEAQ. This CDR3 has 15 residues. V was pared by 3 bases and J by 5 bases, with 16 bases between. The CDR3 reads CASSFPSGGRETQYF. The CDR3 DNA follows: TGTGCCAGCAGCTTTCCCAGCGGCGGTAGGGAGACCCAGTACTTC.

The DNA for the CDR3 is TGCAGCGTTTCGGGACAGGGCTATGGCTACACCTTC. Translation: CSVSGQGYGYTF. This chain uses TRBV29-1 with TRBJ1-2; 9 bases line up with TRBD1. The CDR3 is made up of 12 amino acids. V lost 5 bases to trimming and J lost 4 bases; unmatched junction nucleotides: 2. CDR1 and CDR2 (germline): SQVTM, ANQGSEA.

The V call is TRBV6-5, the J call TRBJ1-3, with a tentative D call TRBD1 (6 bases). Trimming shortened V by 3 bases and J by 4 bases, and 13 bases separated the two germline ends. The CDR3 is 15 amino acids. Germline V gene lookup returns CDR1 MNHEY and CDR2 SVGAGI. Written as DNA, the CDR3 is TGTGCCAGCAGTTATGACAGGTCCGACGGAAACACCATATATTTT. It codes for CASSYDRSDGNTIYF.

The V call is TRBV6-6, the J call TRBJ2-7; a possible D gene is TRBD2 (8 bases). The length of the CDR3 is 15 residues. The V and J ends lost 6 bases and 0 bases respectively, with 15 bases between them. Germline V gene lookup returns CDR1 MNHNY and CDR2 SVGAGI (reference sequence). The CDR3 DNA reads as TGTGCCAGCAGCCGGGAGGGGGCTTTCTCCTACGAGCAGTACTTC. Protein product: CASSREGAFSYEQYF.

The V gene is TRBV13, the J gene TRBJ2-5; 7 positions match TRBD1. The germline V gene has CDR1 PRHDT and CDR2 FYEKMQ (reference sequence). V shed 4 bases and J 3 bases; nucleotides not matched to a gene: 11. This CDR3 comprises 16 residues. The CDR3 nucleotides read TGTGCCAGCAGCTCCGGGACACCACAGGGGAAAGAGACCCAGTACTTC. It codes for CASSSGTPQGKETQYF.

The chain uses TRBV2 and TRBJ2-3; D may be TRBD1 (6 bases). V was shortened by 1 base and J by 0 bases, with 8 bases between the two germline ends. The CDR3 loop spans 15 amino acids. Germline V gene sequence: CDR1 SNHLY, CDR2 FYNNEI. The CDR3 DNA sequence: TGTGCCAGCAGTGAAGTGGGGGCTAGCACAGATACGCAGTATTTT. It codes for CASSEVGASTDTQYF.